This TCR beta chain is from a study of T cells in Graves' hyperthyroidism and ophthalmopathy. It was RNA transcripts that yielded the amplified TCR beta CDR3 regions. Using the HTBI primer set, a first-round RT-PCR was run on the TCR CDR3. A single record per CDR3 protein comes from TCRdb applying MiXCR to the multiplex PCR reads. The sample lists 200,000 to 300,000 distinct CDR3 sequences, around 24% occurring once. The V gene end was trimmed by 1 base and the J gene end by 2 bases; junction bases not matched to a gene: 4. The germline V gene encodes CDR1 SGHAT and CDR2 FQNNGV. The CDR3 spans 17 residues.

Sample: blood. This receptor was obtained from a woman between 35 and 50 years old with Graves' ophthalmopathy. This chain uses TRBV11-2 with TRBJ2-7, with 14 bases that match TRBD2. The CDR3 sequence: CASSLGAGLAGAYEQYF. The CDR3 nucleotides read TGTGCCAGCAGCTTAGGTGCGGGACTAGCGGGGGCCTACGAGCAGTACTTC. Supplemented by reference TRBV11-2 and TRBJ2-7, the full variable domain reads EAGVAQSPRYKIIEKRQSVAFWCNPISGHATLYWYQQILGQGPKLLIQFQNNGVVDDSQLPKDRFSAERLKGVDSTLKIQPAKLEDSAVYLCASSLGAGLAGAYEQYFGPGTRLTVT.